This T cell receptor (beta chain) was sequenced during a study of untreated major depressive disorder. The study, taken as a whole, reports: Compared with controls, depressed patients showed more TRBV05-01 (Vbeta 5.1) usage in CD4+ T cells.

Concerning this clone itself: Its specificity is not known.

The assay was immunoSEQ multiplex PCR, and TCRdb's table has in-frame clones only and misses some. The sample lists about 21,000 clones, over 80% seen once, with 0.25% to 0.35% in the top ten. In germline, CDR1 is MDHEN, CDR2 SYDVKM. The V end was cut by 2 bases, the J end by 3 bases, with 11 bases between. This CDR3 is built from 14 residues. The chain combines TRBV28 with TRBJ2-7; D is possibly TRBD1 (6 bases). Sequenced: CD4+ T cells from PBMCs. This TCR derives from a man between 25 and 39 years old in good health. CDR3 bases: TGTGCCAGCAGTTTACCCGGACAGCACTACGAGCAGTACTTC. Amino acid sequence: CASSLPGQHYEQYF. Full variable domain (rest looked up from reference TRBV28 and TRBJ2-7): DVKVTQSSRYLVKRTGEKVFLECVQDMDHENMFWYRQDPGLGLRLIYFSYDVKMKEKGDIPEGYSVSREKKERFSLILESASTNQTSMYLCASSLPGQHYEQYFGPGTRLTVT.